The 30 T cell receptor beta chains in this list originate from one sample, sequenced in a study of monozygotic twins with inflammatory bowel disease. TCRdb re-called the 5' RACE reads; every CDR3 protein appears as one record, without DNA. The sample yields 200,000 to 250,000 distinct CDR3 sequences, of which the top ten take up 6% to 9%. The sample taken for sequencing was blood. The receptors stem from a human donor with ulcerative colitis or Crohn's disease, or a healthy co-twin of an affected twin (not recorded which).

This chain joins TRBV28 and TRBJ2-2; the TCRdb D gene call, TRBD2, has no DNA to confirm it. Per germline, CDR1 MDHEN and CDR2 SYDVKM. The CDR3 extends over 15 amino acids. The CDR3 here is CASSLAGSNTGELFF.

The rearrangement joins TRBV7-8 to TRBJ2-5; the TCRdb D gene call, TRBD1, has no DNA to confirm it. CDR3 length equals 17 residues. CDR1 SGHVS and CDR2 FQNEAQ come from the germline V gene. The chain's CDR3 is CASSLALKISGGETQYF.

The genes are TRBV27 and TRBJ1-1; TCRdb lists TRBD1, though no DNA is available to test this call. CDR3 length: 14 amino acids. Germline V gives CDR1 MNHEY, CDR2 SMNVEV (reference sequence). The CDR3 reads CASSFRGTETEAFF.

The V call is TRBV12-3 or TRBV12-4, the J call TRBJ2-3; TCRdb designates TRBD2, a call that cannot be tested without DNA. This CDR3 comprises 18 residues. The CDR3 protein is CASTPQLAGVSSTDTQYF.

The chain employs TRBV2 and TRBJ2-7. This CDR3 has 16 amino acids. From germline, CDR1 is SNHLY and CDR2 FYNNEI. This chain's CDR3 is CASNPITASISYEQYF. Drawing the rest from reference TRBV2 and TRBJ2-7, the complete variable domain is EPEVTQTPSHQVTQMGQEVILRCVPISNHLYFYWYRQILGQKVEFLVSFYNNEISEKSEIFDDQFSVERPDGSNFTLKIRSTKLEDSAMYFCASNPITASISYEQYFGPGTRLTVT.

This sequence joins TRBV7-9 and TRBJ1-5; as DNA is missing, the TRBD1 call by TCRdb cannot be tested. Germline V gene data show CDR1 as SEHNR and CDR2 as FQNEAQ (reference sequence). This CDR3 spans 15 amino acids. The CDR3 sequence is CASSQADRWNQPQHF.

The genes are TRBV29-1 and TRBJ2-7; absent DNA, TCRdb's TRBD2 call cannot be checked. From germline, CDR1 is SQVTM and CDR2 ANQGSEA. This CDR3 has 11 residues. Here the CDR3 reads CSVVLTSEQYF.

The chain couples TRBV4-3 to TRBJ2-7; TCRdb names TRBD1, which stays unverified in the absence of DNA. CDR3 size: 13 residues. Germline CDR1 reads LGHNA; CDR2 reads YSLEER. CDR3: CASSQDRTGQIFF.

The chain employs TRBV29-1 and TRBJ2-3. Germline lookup yields CDR1 SQVTM and CDR2 ANQGSEA. The CDR3 is 14 amino acids. The CDR3 reads CSVRQVLRLDTQYF.

The rearrangement links TRBV7-8 to TRBJ1-1. The V gene's germline CDR1 is SGHVS and CDR2 FQNEAQ. The CDR3 is 13 residues long. CDR3 amino acids: CASSFWMNTEAFF.

J is TRBJ1-2 and V is TRBV6-1; TCRdb's D call, TRBD1, is unchecked because there is no DNA. Germline V gene sequence: CDR1 MNHNS, CDR2 SASEGT. This CDR3 contains 17 residues. The CDR3 reads CASSSSGGGPGLRGYTF.

The gene calls are TRBV12-3 or TRBV12-4 and TRBJ2-2. This CDR3 comprises 14 residues. CDR3 sequence reads: CASSFSSITGELFF.

CDR3 sequence: CASSASNPQAFF. V usage is TRBV7-2 and J usage is TRBJ1-1. This CDR3 region has 12 residues. Germline V gives CDR1 SGHTA, CDR2 FQGNSA.

The genes are TRBV9 and TRBJ2-3; TCRdb names TRBD1, which stays unverified in the absence of DNA. Germline V lookup: CDR1 SGDLS, CDR2 YYNGEE. The CDR3 spans 14 residues. This chain's CDR3 is CASSPRGRTDTQYF.

The chain links TRBV7-8 to TRBJ2-6; the TCRdb call, TRBD1, lacks DNA for checking. Germline V gives CDR1 SGHVS, CDR2 FQNEAQ. This CDR3 has 17 residues. The CDR3 sequence: CASSFGTVNSGANVLTF.

The CDR3 loop reads CASRQGGSTDTQYF. V usage is TRBV5-1 and J usage is TRBJ2-3; TCRdb returns TRBD1, unconfirmable since there is no DNA. Per germline, CDR1 SGHRS and CDR2 YFSETQ. The length of the CDR3 is 14 residues.

The chain recombines TRBV12-3 or TRBV12-4 with TRBJ2-3; the TRBD1 assignment by TCRdb is unverifiable without DNA. The CDR3 spans 14 residues. CDR3 loop: CASSPPLGTDTQYF.

The chain uses TRBV28 and TRBJ2-7; the TCRdb call, TRBD1, lacks DNA for checking. Germline CDR1 MDHEN, CDR2 SYDVKM. This CDR3 is built from 15 residues. CDR3 sequence reads: CASTRGPGQYYEQYF.

The V gene is TRBV9, the J gene TRBJ2-2; TCRdb reports TRBD2, a call that lacks DNA to check it against. The CDR3 consists of 14 residues. CDR1 SGDLS and CDR2 YYNGEE come from the germline V gene. CDR3 protein: CASSVEGDTGELFF.

CDR3 protein: CATSDWGVSDIDNEQFF. The chain carries TRBV24-1 and TRBJ2-1; the D call from TCRdb, TRBD1, cannot be confirmed without DNA. CDR3 length equals 17 residues. Germline CDR1 KGHDR, CDR2 SFDVKD.

The chain couples TRBV7-9 to TRBJ1-3; there is no DNA to check the TCRdb D call of TRBD1. Germline loops: CDR1 SEHNR, CDR2 FQNEAQ (reference sequence). This CDR3 region has 15 residues. CDR3 in amino acids: CASSEGFLSGNTIYF.

The chain uses TRBV5-6 and TRBJ1-5; TCRdb's D call, TRBD1, is unchecked because there is no DNA. Germline CDR1 is SGHDT and CDR2 is YYEEEE. The CDR3 spans 13 residues. The chain's CDR3 is CASSSGKDQPQHF.

The V and J genes are TRBV27 and TRBJ2-1; TCRdb selects TRBD1, and the lack of DNA leaves this call unchecked. Germline V gene sequence: CDR1 MNHEY, CDR2 SMNVEV (reference sequence). This CDR3 is built from 15 residues. The CDR3 loop is CASSPRGYSYNEQFF.

The chain links TRBV7-9 to TRBJ1-2. Per the germline V gene, CDR1 is SEHNR and CDR2 is FQNEAQ (reference sequence). This CDR3 has 14 amino acids. The chain's CDR3 is CASSYDGTNYGYTF.

The J gene is TRBJ1-4, the V gene TRBV5-1. CDR1 is SGHRS and CDR2 is YFSETQ in the germline V gene. This CDR3 is built from 14 residues. This chain's CDR3 is CASKRERNNEKQFF.

The chain is built from TRBV7-9 and TRBJ1-4; with no DNA, the TCRdb D assignment of TRBD1 cannot be verified. The germline gives CDR1 SEHNR, CDR2 FQNEAQ (reference sequence). The CDR3 extends over 17 amino acids. The CDR3 loop reads CASSSLLTGSVGEKLFF.

The chain joins TRBV3-1 to TRBJ1-6; TCRdb's assignment of TRBD1 cannot be checked, as there is no DNA. The CDR3 has 13 residues. The germline V gene encodes CDR1 LGHDT and CDR2 YNNKEL (reference sequence). The CDR3 sequence: CASSQGQNSPLHF.

The genes are TRBV4-1 and TRBJ1-1; the TCRdb call, TRBD1, lacks DNA for checking. The CDR3 length is 14 residues. The V gene's germline CDR1 is MGHRA and CDR2 YSYEKL. The CDR3 reads CASSQGDRVAEAFF.

V gene TRBV20-1 combines with J gene TRBJ2-1. The CDR3 length is 16 residues. Germline V gene data show CDR1 as DFQATT and CDR2 as SNEGSKA (reference sequence). The CDR3: CSARDPWSSSYNEQFF.

V is TRBV7-9 and J is TRBJ1-4; the TRBD1 assignment by TCRdb is unverifiable without DNA. Germline V lookup: CDR1 SEHNR, CDR2 FQNEAQ (reference sequence). The CDR3 runs to 15 residues. This CDR3 reads CASVRTGGGVEKLFF.